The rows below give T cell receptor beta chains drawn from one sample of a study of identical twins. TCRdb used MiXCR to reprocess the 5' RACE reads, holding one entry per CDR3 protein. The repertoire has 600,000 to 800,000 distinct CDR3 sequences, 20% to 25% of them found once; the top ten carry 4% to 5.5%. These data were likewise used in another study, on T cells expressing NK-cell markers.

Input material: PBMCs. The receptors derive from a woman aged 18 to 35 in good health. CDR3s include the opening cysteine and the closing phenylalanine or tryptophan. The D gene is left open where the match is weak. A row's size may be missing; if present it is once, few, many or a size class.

cdr3_aa: CASSPGTGFTYEQYF
cdr3_nt: TGCGCCAGCAGCCCAGGGACAGGTTTCACCTACGAGCAGTACTTC
j_call: TRBJ2-7
d_call: TRBD1
clone_size: few
v_call: TRBV5-1

cdr3_aa: CAISGRTSGAYNEQFF
cdr3_nt: TGTGCCATCAGTGGGAGGACTAGCGGGGCCTACAATGAGCAGTTCTTC
j_call: TRBJ2-1
d_call: TRBD2
clone_size: many
v_call: TRBV10-3

cdr3_aa: CAWSVRLSNSPLHF
cdr3_nt: TGTGCCTGGAGTGTTAGGCTGTCGAATTCACCCCTCCACTTT
j_call: TRBJ1-6
d_call: NA
clone_size: NA
v_call: TRBV30

cdr3_aa: CASSHSGRGQPQHF
cdr3_nt: TGTGCCAGCAGCCACTCAGGGAGGGGTCAGCCCCAGCATTTT
j_call: TRBJ1-5
d_call: NA
clone_size: NA
v_call: TRBV12-3/TRBV12-4

cdr3_aa: CASSFKLGGRARETQYF
cdr3_nt: TGCGCCAGCAGCTTCAAACTCGGCGGGAGGGCGCGAGAGACCCAGTACTTC
j_call: TRBJ2-5
d_call: TRBD2
clone_size: many
v_call: TRBV5-1

cdr3_aa: CASSTRTSADYNEQFF
cdr3_nt: TGCGCCAGCAGCACACGGACTAGCGCCGACTACAATGAGCAGTTCTTC
j_call: TRBJ2-1
d_call: TRBD2
clone_size: NA
v_call: TRBV4-3

cdr3_aa: CASTLIGPTMNTDTQYF
cdr3_nt: TGTGCCAGCACCCTCATAGGACCGACGATGAACACAGATACGCAGTATTTT
j_call: TRBJ2-3
d_call: NA
clone_size: few
v_call: TRBV2

cdr3_aa: CASTKGSGGGNEQFF
cdr3_nt: TGTGCCAGCACCAAGGGCAGCGGGGGGGGCAATGAGCAGTTCTTC
j_call: TRBJ2-1
d_call: TRBD2
clone_size: many
v_call: TRBV6-1

cdr3_aa: CASEAGDLYEQYF
cdr3_nt: TGTGCCAGCGAGGCGGGGGACTTGTACGAGCAGTACTTC
j_call: TRBJ2-7
d_call: TRBD2
clone_size: NA
v_call: TRBV28

cdr3_aa: CASRLAGGVKNEQFF
cdr3_nt: TGCGCCAGCAGACTGGCTGGAGGGGTTAAGAATGAGCAGTTCTTC
j_call: TRBJ2-1
d_call: NA
clone_size: many
v_call: TRBV5-1

cdr3_aa: CASSESGRGTNEQFF
cdr3_nt: TGTGCCAGCAGTGAGAGCGGGAGGGGGACAAATGAGCAGTTCTTC
j_call: TRBJ2-1
d_call: TRBD2
clone_size: few
v_call: TRBV12-3/TRBV12-4

cdr3_aa: CASSAKSGTSYEQYF
cdr3_nt: TGTGCCAGCAGCGCTAAATCCGGGACTTCCTACGAGCAGTACTTC
j_call: TRBJ2-7
d_call: NA
clone_size: few
v_call: TRBV9

cdr3_aa: CASKDSLANYGYTF
cdr3_nt: TGTGCCAGCAAGGACAGCCTAGCTAACTATGGCTACACCTTC
j_call: TRBJ1-2
d_call: NA
clone_size: NA
v_call: TRBV12-3/TRBV12-4

cdr3_aa: CASSAPRGNGYTF
cdr3_nt: TGTGCCAGCAGCGCCCCACGGGGGAATGGCTACACCTTC
j_call: TRBJ1-2
d_call: NA
clone_size: NA
v_call: TRBV9

cdr3_aa: CSARPMKGELFF
cdr3_nt: TGCAGTGCTAGACCCATGAAGGGGGAGCTGTTTTTT
j_call: TRBJ2-2
d_call: NA
clone_size: few
v_call: TRBV20-1

cdr3_aa: CAWSPPWRTGELFF
cdr3_nt: TGTGCCTGGAGCCCCCCCTGGCGCACCGGGGAGCTGTTTTTT
j_call: TRBJ2-2
d_call: NA
clone_size: few
v_call: TRBV30

cdr3_aa: CAISADGGRAFF
cdr3_nt: TGTGCCATCAGTGCTGACGGGGGGAGAGCTTTCTTT
j_call: TRBJ1-1
d_call: NA
clone_size: few
v_call: TRBV10-3

cdr3_aa: CASSQGRASYNEQFF
cdr3_nt: TGTGCCAGCAGCCAGGGGCGGGCCTCCTACAATGAGCAGTTCTTC
j_call: TRBJ2-1
d_call: NA
clone_size: NA
v_call: TRBV7-2

cdr3_aa: CSARRGDRGSNYGYTF
cdr3_nt: TGCAGTGCTAGACGTGGAGATCGGGGTTCTAACTATGGCTACACCTTC
j_call: TRBJ1-2
d_call: NA
clone_size: few
v_call: TRBV20-1

cdr3_aa: CASSFWGSNQPQHF
cdr3_nt: TGTGCCAGCAGTTTTTGGGGAAGCAATCAGCCCCAGCATTTT
j_call: TRBJ1-5
d_call: NA
clone_size: NA
v_call: TRBV27

cdr3_aa: CAIRSGPEPILF
cdr3_nt: TGTGCCATCAGGAGCGGCCCGGAACCGATTCTCTTC
j_call: TRBJ2-1
d_call: NA
clone_size: few
v_call: TRBV10-3

cdr3_aa: CASIDATVAEGYTF
cdr3_nt: TGTGCCAGCATCGACGCGACAGTGGCGGAAGGCTACACCTTC
j_call: TRBJ1-2
d_call: NA
clone_size: many
v_call: TRBV5-4